This is a list of T cell receptor beta chains from one sample in a study of cytomegalovirus exposure and HLA in healthy donors. Profiled with immunoSEQ multiplex PCR; TCRdb holds only in-frame clones, not every one. Here the sample spans around 140,000 clones, approximately 80% being singletons. The sequencing sample was made of PBMCs. Source of these receptors: a woman aged 18-30 years in good health and CMV-seropositive. CDR3s include the opening cysteine and the closing phenylalanine or tryptophan. The order of the fields is V gene, clone size, D gene, J gene, CDR3 DNA, CDR3 protein. The D gene is left open where the match is weak. Some rows mark clone size as missing; the rest say once, few, many or name a class of expanded clone.

v_call: TRBV6-5
clone_size: -
d_call: -
j_call: TRBJ1-1
cdr3_nt: TGTGCCAGCAGTTATCGGGGCACAGGGATTAACACTGAAGCTTTCTTT
cdr3_aa: CASSYRGTGINTEAFF

v_call: TRBV2
clone_size: -
d_call: -
j_call: TRBJ1-1
cdr3_nt: TGTGCCAGCAGTGGCGACAGGAACACTGAAGCTTTCTTT
cdr3_aa: CASSGDRNTEAFF

v_call: TRBV6-5
clone_size: -
d_call: -
j_call: TRBJ1-1
cdr3_nt: TGTGCCAGCAGTTACTCGACGGCGGCTGAAGCTTTCTTT
cdr3_aa: CASSYSTAAEAFF

v_call: TRBV5-6
clone_size: -
d_call: -
j_call: TRBJ2-7
cdr3_nt: TGTGCCAGCAGCTTGGCGCCAGGGGTCGGCAACGAGCAGTACTTC
cdr3_aa: CASSLAPGVGNEQYF

v_call: TRBV28
clone_size: -
d_call: -
j_call: TRBJ2-5
cdr3_nt: TGTGCCAGCAGTACCCCCCTAGTGACGGAGACCCAGTACTTC
cdr3_aa: CASSTPLVTETQYF

v_call: TRBV29-1
clone_size: -
d_call: TRBD1
j_call: TRBJ1-2
cdr3_nt: TGCAGCGTTGGTGACAGGGTGGACTATGGCTACACCTTC
cdr3_aa: CSVGDRVDYGYTF

v_call: TRBV10-3
clone_size: -
d_call: TRBD1
j_call: TRBJ2-3
cdr3_nt: TGTGCCATCAGTAAAATAGCGGGACAGGGGGACGCAGATACGCAGTATTTT
cdr3_aa: CAISKIAGQGDADTQYF

v_call: TRBV11-2
clone_size: -
d_call: -
j_call: TRBJ2-5
cdr3_nt: TGTGCCAGCAGCTTAACCGCGGCAGGGCGTCAAGAGACCCAGTACTTC
cdr3_aa: CASSLTAAGRQETQYF

v_call: TRBV2
clone_size: -
d_call: -
j_call: TRBJ1-5
cdr3_nt: TGTGCCAGCAGTGAAGGGGGACGGAGGGGCAATCAGCCCCAGCATTTT
cdr3_aa: CASSEGGRRGNQPQHF

v_call: TRBV5-1
clone_size: -
d_call: TRBD1
j_call: TRBJ2-7
cdr3_nt: TGCGCCAGCAGCGTGAGGGACAGGGGCGAGCAGTACTTC
cdr3_aa: CASSVRDRGEQYF

v_call: TRBV9
clone_size: -
d_call: TRBD1
j_call: TRBJ2-3
cdr3_nt: TGTGCCAGCAGCGACCCCGGGACAGGCCTTTCCCTCCCATTCACAGATACGCAGTATTTT
cdr3_aa: CASSDPGTGLSLPFTDTQYF

v_call: TRBV11-2
clone_size: -
d_call: TRBD1
j_call: TRBJ1-3
cdr3_nt: TGTGCCAGCAGCCCCCAAGGGACAGAAGGAAACACCATATATTTT
cdr3_aa: CASSPQGTEGNTIYF

v_call: TRBV6-5
clone_size: -
d_call: -
j_call: TRBJ1-2
cdr3_nt: TGTGCCAGCAGTTACTCTAGGACAGTCTATGGCTACACCTTC
cdr3_aa: CASSYSRTVYGYTF

v_call: TRBV4-1
clone_size: -
d_call: TRBD1
j_call: TRBJ1-3
cdr3_nt: TGCGCCAGCAGCCCCGGGACAGGCAAATCTGGAAACACCATATATTTT
cdr3_aa: CASSPGTGKSGNTIYF

v_call: TRBV19
clone_size: -
d_call: -
j_call: TRBJ1-4
cdr3_nt: TGTGCCAGTAGTGAAAGACAGGCAACTAATGAAAAACTGTTTTTT
cdr3_aa: CASSERQATNEKLFF

v_call: TRBV6-5
clone_size: once
d_call: -
j_call: TRBJ1-2
cdr3_nt: TGTGCCAGCAGTTCAGGGGCCTATGGCTACACCTTC
cdr3_aa: CASSSGAYGYTF

v_call: TRBV2
clone_size: -
d_call: -
j_call: TRBJ1-1
cdr3_nt: TGTGCCAGCAGTTACCGACAGGAGGAAGCTTTCTTT
cdr3_aa: CASSYRQEEAFF

v_call: TRBV10-3
clone_size: once
d_call: TRBD1
j_call: TRBJ1-3
cdr3_nt: TGTGCCTCGGAAGAGGGACAGCTCCTCTCTGGAAACACCATATATTTT
cdr3_aa: CASEEGQLLSGNTIYF

v_call: TRBV6-5
clone_size: -
d_call: TRBD1
j_call: TRBJ1-2
cdr3_nt: TGTGCCAGCAGTCCTCGGGACAGGGGAAACTATGGCTACACCTTC
cdr3_aa: CASSPRDRGNYGYTF

v_call: TRBV7-9
clone_size: -
d_call: TRBD2
j_call: TRBJ2-5
cdr3_nt: TGTGCCAGCAGCTTACCGGAGGGGCTAGCGGGGACGAAAGAGACCCAGTACTTC
cdr3_aa: CASSLPEGLAGTKETQYF

v_call: TRBV7-8
clone_size: -
d_call: TRBD1
j_call: TRBJ2-3
cdr3_nt: TGTGCCAGCAGCCCCTCGACAGGGGCCGACCCCCGCACAGATACGCAGTATTTT
cdr3_aa: CASSPSTGADPRTDTQYF

v_call: TRBV6-5
clone_size: -
d_call: -
j_call: TRBJ2-7
cdr3_nt: TGTGCCAGCAGTTACGTCGGGGGATCCTACGAGCAGTACTTC
cdr3_aa: CASSYVGGSYEQYF